This T cell receptor beta chain was retrieved from a study of T-cell reconstitution after alpha-beta-depleted transplantation in children. Whole-study findings and limits: Once a year had passed after transplant, T-cell counts and diversity came mostly from newly produced T cells.

The CDR3 loop spans 18 amino acids. CDR1 SGHKS and CDR2 YYEKEE come from the germline V gene (reference sequence). V lost 4 bases, J lost 3 bases, and 16 bases stayed unmatched. Details on this clonotype: Its specificity is unknown.

Preparation of the TCRbeta library was carried out with unique molecular identifiers. In TCRdb, the PCR reads were re-called with MiXCR into one record per CDR3 protein. Here the sample spans over 150,000 distinct CDR3 sequences, 6.6% being singletons. The material was PBMCs, obtained before TCRalphabeta/CD19-depleted stem cell transplant. The clonotype comes from a boy younger than 10 with acute lymphoblastic leukemia, due to receive a stem cell transplant. V usage is TRBV5-5 and J usage is TRBJ2-7, with 10 bases identical to TRBD2. DNA for the CDR3: TGTGCCAGCAGCCTAGAATGGACTAGCGGACTGTTACACTACGAGCAGTACTTC. Protein: CASSLEWTSGLLHYEQYF.